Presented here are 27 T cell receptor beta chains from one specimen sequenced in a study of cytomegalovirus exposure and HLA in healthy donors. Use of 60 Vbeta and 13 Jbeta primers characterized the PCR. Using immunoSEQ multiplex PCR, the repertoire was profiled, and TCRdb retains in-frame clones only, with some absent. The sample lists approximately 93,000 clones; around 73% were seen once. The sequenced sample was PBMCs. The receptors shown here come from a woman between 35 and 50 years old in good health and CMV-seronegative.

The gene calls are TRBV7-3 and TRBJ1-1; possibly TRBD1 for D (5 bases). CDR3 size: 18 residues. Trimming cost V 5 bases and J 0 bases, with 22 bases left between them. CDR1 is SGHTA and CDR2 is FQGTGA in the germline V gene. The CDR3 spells CASSPTGHSLRVNTEAFF. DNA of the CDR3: TGTGCCAGCAGCCCAACCGGACACAGCCTCAGAGTGAACACTGAAGCTTTCTTT.

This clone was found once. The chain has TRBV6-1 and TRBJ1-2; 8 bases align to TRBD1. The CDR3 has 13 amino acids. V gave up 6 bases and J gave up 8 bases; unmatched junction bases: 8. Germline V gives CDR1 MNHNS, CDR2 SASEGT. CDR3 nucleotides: TGTGCCAGCAGAGGGACAGGAGGCGAGGGCTACACCTTC. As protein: CASRGTGGEGYTF.

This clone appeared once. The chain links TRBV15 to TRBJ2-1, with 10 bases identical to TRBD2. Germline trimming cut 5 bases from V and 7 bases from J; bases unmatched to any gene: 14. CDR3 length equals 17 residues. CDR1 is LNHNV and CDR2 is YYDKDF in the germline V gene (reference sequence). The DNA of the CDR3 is TGTGCCACCAGCCCGCGCGTTGTAGCGGGAGGATTTAATGAGCAGTTCTTC. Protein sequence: CATSPRVVAGGFNEQFF.

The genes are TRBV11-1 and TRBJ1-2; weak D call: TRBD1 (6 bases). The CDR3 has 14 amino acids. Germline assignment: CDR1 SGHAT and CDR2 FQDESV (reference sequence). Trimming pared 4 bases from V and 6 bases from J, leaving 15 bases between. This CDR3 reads CASSSDIPGDGYTF. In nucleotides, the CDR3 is TGTGCCAGCAGCTCCGACATTCCAGGGGATGGCTACACCTTC.

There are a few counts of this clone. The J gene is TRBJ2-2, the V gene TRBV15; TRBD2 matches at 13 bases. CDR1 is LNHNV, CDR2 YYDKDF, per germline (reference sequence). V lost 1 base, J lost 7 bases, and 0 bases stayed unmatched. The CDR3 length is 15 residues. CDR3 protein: CATSRGTSGSGELFF. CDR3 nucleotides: TGTGCCACCAGCAGAGGGACTAGCGGGAGCGGGGAGCTGTTTTTT.

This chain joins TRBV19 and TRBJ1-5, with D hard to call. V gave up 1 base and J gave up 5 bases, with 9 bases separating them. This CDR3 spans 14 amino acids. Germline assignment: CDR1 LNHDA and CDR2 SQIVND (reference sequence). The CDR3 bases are TGTGCCAGTAGTATAGTCATCCCGGATCAGCCCCAGCATTTT. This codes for CASSIVIPDQPQHF.

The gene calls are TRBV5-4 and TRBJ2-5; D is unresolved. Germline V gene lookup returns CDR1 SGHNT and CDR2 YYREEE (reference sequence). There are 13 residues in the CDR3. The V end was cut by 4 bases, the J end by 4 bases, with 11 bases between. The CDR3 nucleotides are TGTGCCAGCAGCCGCTCTACCGGAGAGACCCAGTACTTC. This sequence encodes CASSRSTGETQYF. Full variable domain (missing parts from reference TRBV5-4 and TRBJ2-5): ETGVTQSPTHLIKTRGQQVTLRCSSQSGHNTVSWYQQALGQGPQFIFQYYREEENGRGNFPPRFSGLQFPNYSSELNVNALELDDSALYLCASSRSTGETQYFGPGTRLLVL.

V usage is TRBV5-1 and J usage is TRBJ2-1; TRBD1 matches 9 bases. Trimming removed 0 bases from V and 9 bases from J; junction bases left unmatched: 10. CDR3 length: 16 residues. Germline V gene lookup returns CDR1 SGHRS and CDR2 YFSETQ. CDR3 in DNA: TGCGCCAGCAGCTTGGGTCCGGGACAGGGTAGCCGTGAGCAGTTCTTC. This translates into CASSLGPGQGSREQFF. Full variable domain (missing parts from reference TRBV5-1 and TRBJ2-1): KAGVTQTPRYLIKTRGQQVTLSCSPISGHRSVSWYQQTPGQGLQFLFEYFSETQRNKGNFPGRFSGRQFSNSRSEMNVSTLELGDSALYLCASSLGPGQGSREQFFGPGTRLTVL.

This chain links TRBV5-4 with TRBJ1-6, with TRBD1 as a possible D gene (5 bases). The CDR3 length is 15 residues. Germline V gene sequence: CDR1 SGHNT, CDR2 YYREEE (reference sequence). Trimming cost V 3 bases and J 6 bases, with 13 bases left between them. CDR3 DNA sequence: TGTGCCAGCAGCTCCTCGGGACTATCTAATTCACCCCTCCACTTT. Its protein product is CASSSSGLSNSPLHF.

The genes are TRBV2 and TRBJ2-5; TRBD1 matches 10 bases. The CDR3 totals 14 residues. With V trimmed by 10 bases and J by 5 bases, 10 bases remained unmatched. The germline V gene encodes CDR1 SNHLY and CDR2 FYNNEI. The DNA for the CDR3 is TGTGCCAATGTCCGGGACAGGGGACGGGAGACCCAGTACTTC. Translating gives CANVRDRGRETQYF.

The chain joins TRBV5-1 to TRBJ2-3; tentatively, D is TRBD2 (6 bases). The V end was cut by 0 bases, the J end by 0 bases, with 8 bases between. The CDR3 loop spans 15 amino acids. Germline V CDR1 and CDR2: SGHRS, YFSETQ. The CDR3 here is CASSLVSGSTDTQYF. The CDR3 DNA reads TGCGCCAGCAGCTTGGTCAGCGGGAGCACAGATACGCAGTATTTT.

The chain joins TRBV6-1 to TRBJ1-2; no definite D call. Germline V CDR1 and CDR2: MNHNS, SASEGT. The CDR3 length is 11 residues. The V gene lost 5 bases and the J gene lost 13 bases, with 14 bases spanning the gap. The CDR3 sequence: CASSSRRSGTF. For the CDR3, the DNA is TGTGCCAGCAGTTCCCGACGGTCGGGCACCTTC.

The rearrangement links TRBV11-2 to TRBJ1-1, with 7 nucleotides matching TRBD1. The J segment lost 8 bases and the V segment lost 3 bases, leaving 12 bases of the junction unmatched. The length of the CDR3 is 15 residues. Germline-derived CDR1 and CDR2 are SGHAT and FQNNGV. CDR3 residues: CASSLGNRGFWEAFF. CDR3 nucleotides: TGTGCCAGCAGCTTGGGAAACAGGGGATTTTGGGAAGCTTTCTTT.

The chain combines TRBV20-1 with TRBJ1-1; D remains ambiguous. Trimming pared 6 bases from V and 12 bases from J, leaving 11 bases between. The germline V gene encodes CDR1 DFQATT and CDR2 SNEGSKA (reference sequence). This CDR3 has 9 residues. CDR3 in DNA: TGCAGTGCCCCCTTCGCGACTTTCTTT. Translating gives CSAPFATFF.

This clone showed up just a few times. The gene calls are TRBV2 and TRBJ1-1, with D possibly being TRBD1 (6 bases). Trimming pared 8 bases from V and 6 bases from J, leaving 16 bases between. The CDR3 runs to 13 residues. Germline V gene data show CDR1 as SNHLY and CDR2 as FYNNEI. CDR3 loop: CASSTGIGAEAFF. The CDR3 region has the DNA TGTGCCAGCTCGACAGGTATTGGAGCTGAAGCTTTCTTT.

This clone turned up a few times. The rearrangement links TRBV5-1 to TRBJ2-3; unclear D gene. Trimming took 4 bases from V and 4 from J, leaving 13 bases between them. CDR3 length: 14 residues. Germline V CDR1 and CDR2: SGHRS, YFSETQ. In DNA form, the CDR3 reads TGCGCCAGCAGCCGTGAGTTGCAGGCAGATACGCAGTATTTT. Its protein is CASSRELQADTQYF.

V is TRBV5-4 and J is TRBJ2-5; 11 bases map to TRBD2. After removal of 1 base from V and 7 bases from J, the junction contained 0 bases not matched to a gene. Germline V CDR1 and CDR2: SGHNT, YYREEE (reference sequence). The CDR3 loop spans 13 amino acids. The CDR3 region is CASSLTSGGTQYF. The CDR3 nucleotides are TGTGCCAGCAGCTTGACTAGCGGGGGGACCCAGTACTTC.

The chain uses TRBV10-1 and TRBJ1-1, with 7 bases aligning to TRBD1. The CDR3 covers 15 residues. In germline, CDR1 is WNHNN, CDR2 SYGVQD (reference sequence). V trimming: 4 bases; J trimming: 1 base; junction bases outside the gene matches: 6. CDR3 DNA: TGCGCCAGCAGTGGAGAGACAGGGAGGAACACTGAAGCTTTCTTT. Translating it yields CASSGETGRNTEAFF.

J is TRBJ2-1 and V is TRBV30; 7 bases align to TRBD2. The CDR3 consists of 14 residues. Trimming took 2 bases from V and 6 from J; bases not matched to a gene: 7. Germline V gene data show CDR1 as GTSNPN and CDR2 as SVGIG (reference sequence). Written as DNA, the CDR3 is TGTGCCTGGAGTCAGACTAGCCTGCGCAATGAGCAGTTCTTC. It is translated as CAWSQTSLRNEQFF. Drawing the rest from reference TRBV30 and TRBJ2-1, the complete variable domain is SQTIHQWPATLVQPVGSPLSLECTVEGTSNPNLYWYRQAAGRGLQLLFYSVGIGQISSEVPQNLSASRPQDRQFILSSKKLLLSDSGFYLCAWSQTSLRNEQFFGPGTRLTVL.

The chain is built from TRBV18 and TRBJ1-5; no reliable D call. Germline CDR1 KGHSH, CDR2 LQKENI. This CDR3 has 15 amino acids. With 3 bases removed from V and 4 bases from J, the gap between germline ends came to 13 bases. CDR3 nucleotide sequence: TGTGCCAGCTCACCCCCTCCCAGTGTAAATCAGCCCCAGCATTTT. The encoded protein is CASSPPPSVNQPQHF.

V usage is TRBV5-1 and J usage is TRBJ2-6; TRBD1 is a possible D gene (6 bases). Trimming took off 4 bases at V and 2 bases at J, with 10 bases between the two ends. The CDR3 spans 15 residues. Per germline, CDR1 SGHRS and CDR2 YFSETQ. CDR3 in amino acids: CASSLTGTGANVLTF. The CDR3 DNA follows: TGCGCCAGCAGCCTGACAGGTACTGGGGCCAACGTCCTGACTTTC.

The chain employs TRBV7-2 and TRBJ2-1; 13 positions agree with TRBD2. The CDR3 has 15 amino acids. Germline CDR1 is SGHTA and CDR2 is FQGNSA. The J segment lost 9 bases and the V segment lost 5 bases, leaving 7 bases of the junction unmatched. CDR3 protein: CASSHGLAGEGEQFF. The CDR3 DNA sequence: TGTGCCAGCAGCCACGGACTAGCGGGAGAAGGTGAGCAGTTCTTC.

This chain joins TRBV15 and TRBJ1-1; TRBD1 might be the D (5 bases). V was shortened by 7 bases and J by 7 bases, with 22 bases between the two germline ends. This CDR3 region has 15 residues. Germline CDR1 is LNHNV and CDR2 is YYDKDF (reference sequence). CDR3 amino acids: CATTRDRASRDEAFF. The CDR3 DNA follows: TGTGCCACCACCCGGGACCGCGCATCGCGGGATGAAGCTTTCTTT.

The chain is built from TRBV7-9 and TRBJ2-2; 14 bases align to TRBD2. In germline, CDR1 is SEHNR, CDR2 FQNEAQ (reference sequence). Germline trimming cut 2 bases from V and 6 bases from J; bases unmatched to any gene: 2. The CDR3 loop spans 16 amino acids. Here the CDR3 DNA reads TGTGCCAGCAGCTTAAGACTAGCGGGAGGGCCCGGGGAGCTGTTTTTT. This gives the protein CASSLRLAGGPGELFF.

The CDR3 reads CASSQTSGRTHLPYEQYF. The CDR3 DNA is TGTGCCAGCAGTCAGACTAGCGGGAGAACCCATCTGCCCTACGAGCAGTACTTC. This rearrangement joins TRBV7-9 to TRBJ2-7; 12 bases match TRBD2. CDR3 length: 18 amino acids. V gave up 6 bases and J gave up 2 bases; unmatched junction bases: 14. The germline V gene has CDR1 SEHNR and CDR2 FQNEAQ (reference sequence).

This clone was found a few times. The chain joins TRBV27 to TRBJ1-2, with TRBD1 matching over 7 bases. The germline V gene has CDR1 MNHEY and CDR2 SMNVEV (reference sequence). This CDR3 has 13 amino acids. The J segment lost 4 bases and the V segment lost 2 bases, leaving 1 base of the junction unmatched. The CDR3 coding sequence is TGTGCCAGCAGTTTACAGGGGGGCTATGGCTACACCTTC. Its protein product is CASSLQGGYGYTF.

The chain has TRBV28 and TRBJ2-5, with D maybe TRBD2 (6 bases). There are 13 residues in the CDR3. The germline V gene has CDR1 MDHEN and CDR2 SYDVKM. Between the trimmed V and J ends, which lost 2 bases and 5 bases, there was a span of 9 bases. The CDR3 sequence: CASSLSGGETQYF. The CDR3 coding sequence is TGTGCCAGCAGTTTAAGTGGGGGGGAGACCCAGTACTTC.